These 12 T cell receptor beta chains originate from one sample sequenced in a study of blood T cell repertoires in COVID-19. The protocol was immunoSEQ multiplex PCR, while the TCRdb copy is restricted to in-frame clones and leaves out a portion. The sample shows 180,000 or so clones, roughly four fifths of them seen only once. The sequenced material came from PBMCs or T cells enriched from blood (not recorded which). The receptors shown here come from a man aged 50-59 years who had recovered from COVID-19.

V and J are TRBV9 and TRBJ1-5; D gene ambiguous. Trimming took off 0 bases at V and 5 bases at J, with 9 bases between the two ends. Germline CDR1 is SGDLS and CDR2 is YYNGEE. The CDR3 is 14 amino acids. CDR3 DNA: TGTGCCAGCAGCGTAGACGGAGGCTATCAGCCCCAGCATTTT. Protein sequence: CASSVDGGYQPQHF.

V usage is TRBV19 and J usage is TRBJ2-3, with 8 bases that match TRBD2. J was trimmed by 9 bases and V by 5 bases; bases with no gene match: 13. Germline V gene data show CDR1 as LNHDA and CDR2 as SQIVND (reference sequence). The CDR3 is made up of 15 amino acids. The CDR3 coding sequence is TGTGCCAGTAGTGTTTTGAGCGGGGGCGAGAGGACGCAGTATTTT. This gives the protein CASSVLSGGERTQYF.

The CDR3, as DNA: TGTGCCTGGAGTCAAAGCGGGAGTCAGCCCCAGCATTTT. It encodes CAWSQSGSQPQHF. The gene calls are TRBV30 and TRBJ1-5; D gene unclear. There are 13 residues in the CDR3. V lost 2 bases and J 6 bases, leaving 11 bases between the germline ends. Germline V gene data show CDR1 as GTSNPN and CDR2 as SVGIG (reference sequence).

V is TRBV6-5 and J is TRBJ1-1; 9 nucleotides line up with TRBD1. The J segment lost 0 bases and the V segment lost 7 bases, leaving 6 bases of the junction unmatched. The CDR3 spans 15 residues. Germline V gives CDR1 MNHEY, CDR2 SVGAGI. This CDR3 reads CASKGQGPLNTEAFF. Written as DNA, the CDR3 is TGTGCCAGCAAGGGACAGGGCCCCCTGAACACTGAAGCTTTCTTT.

The gene calls are TRBV3-1 (or the pseudogene TRBV3-2) and TRBJ1-1, with D hard to call. Germline values: CDR1 LGHDT, CDR2 YNNKEL (reference sequence). Trimming stripped 2 bases from V and 7 bases from J, with 20 bases between. The CDR3 runs 16 residues. The CDR3 DNA sequence: TGTGCCAGCAGCCAAAACGCGGCAGTCTCCCTCGGTGAAGCTTTCTTT. The encoded protein is CASSQNAAVSLGEAFF.

This rearrangement joins TRBV7-2 to TRBJ2-5, with TRBD2 matching 11 bases. Germline-derived CDR1 and CDR2 are SGHTA and FQGNSA. V was clipped by 1 base and J by 4 bases; unmatched bases: 5. The CDR3 covers 16 residues. Here the CDR3 DNA reads TGTGCCAGCAGCTTAGTAGCGGGGGGGCCCGGAGAGACCCAGTACTTC. Translated, it gives CASSLVAGGPGETQYF.

This rearrangement joins TRBV5-1 to TRBJ2-4, with D tentatively TRBD1 (6 bases). Germline V CDR1 and CDR2: SGHRS, YFSETQ. V lost 5 bases and J lost 8, with 14 bases in between. The CDR3 runs to 13 residues. The CDR3 sequence is CASSTQGTDIQYF. CDR3 coding DNA: TGCGCCAGCAGTACACAGGGTACCGACATTCAGTACTTC.

The chain couples TRBV6-5 to TRBJ2-1; TRBD1 might be the D (6 bases). The CDR3 contains 13 residues. Germline assignment: CDR1 MNHEY and CDR2 SVGAGI. Trimming stripped 2 bases from V and 11 bases from J, with 13 bases between. CDR3 protein: CASSYVTGNKQFF. The CDR3 nucleotides read TGTGCCAGCAGTTACGTTACAGGGAATAAGCAGTTCTTC.

CDR3 coding DNA: TGTGCCAGCAGCGACAGGGTGGCAAACTATGGCTACACCTTC. This sequence encodes CASSDRVANYGYTF. V is TRBV7-2 and J is TRBJ1-2, with 7 positions matching TRBD1. Trimming cost V 5 bases and J 2 bases; bases outside gene matches: 5. This CDR3 comprises 14 residues. The V gene's germline CDR1 is SGHTA and CDR2 FQGNSA.

The rearrangement links TRBV24-1 to TRBJ2-7; TRBD1 might be the D (6 bases). CDR1 and CDR2 from the germline V gene are KGHDR and SFDVKD. This CDR3 comprises 15 residues. Trimming removed 3 bases from V and 0 bases from J, with 11 bases in between. CDR3 amino acids: CATSDGGQSSYEQYF. For the CDR3, the DNA is TGTGCCACCAGTGATGGGGGACAAAGCTCCTACGAGCAGTACTTC.

This clone occurred once. The sample carries other DNA sequences with the same CDR3. The CDR3 reads CASRATANYGYTF. CDR3 nucleotides: TGTGCCAGTCGAGCTACGGCTAACTATGGCTACACCTTC. This chain links TRBV6-5 with TRBJ1-2; no firm D call. Trimming shortened V by 9 bases and J by 0 bases, and 11 bases separated the two germline ends. Germline CDR1 is MNHEY and CDR2 is SVGAGI. The CDR3 runs 13 residues.

The chain carries TRBV7-3 and TRBJ1-1; 7 bases map to TRBD1. J gave up 2 bases and V 5 bases, and 5 bases lay outside the gene matches. The CDR3 loop spans 14 amino acids. Germline V gives CDR1 SGHTA, CDR2 FQGTGA. CDR3 bases: TGTGCCAGCAGCCCAGGGGGTTCTAACACTGAAGCTTTCTTT. Protein product: CASSPGGSNTEAFF.